Given below is one T cell receptor (beta chain) in context. This sample is part of a study of blood T cell repertoires in COVID-19. For the study at large: Both acute and convalescent COVID-19 samples were obtained from the United States, Italy and Spain.

Germline V CDR1 and CDR2: SEHNR, FQNEAQ (reference sequence). Trimming took off 2 bases at V and 4 bases at J, with 20 bases between the two ends. The CDR3 extends over 17 amino acids. Cohorts were assigned according to the clinical history that participants reported. Per the study methods: Reference gene primer amplification gave estimated nucleated cell counts. Sequencing used immunoSEQ multiplex PCR; TCRdb keeps in-frame clones, though not all of them. The V and J calls and the clone size are those of that table, but D and trimming were determined from the DNA. The sample holds a few hundred thousand clones, roughly 91% seen once.

V usage is TRBV7-9 and J usage is TRBJ1-1; D is possibly TRBD1 (6 bases). The clonotype was recovered from a woman in her thirties who had recovered from COVID-19. Source material: PBMCs or T cells enriched from blood (not recorded which). The CDR3 DNA reads TGTGCCAGCAGCTTACCCCCTTTTGAGGGGGACACCACTGAAGCTTTCTTT. Translated: CASSLPPFEGDTTEAFF.